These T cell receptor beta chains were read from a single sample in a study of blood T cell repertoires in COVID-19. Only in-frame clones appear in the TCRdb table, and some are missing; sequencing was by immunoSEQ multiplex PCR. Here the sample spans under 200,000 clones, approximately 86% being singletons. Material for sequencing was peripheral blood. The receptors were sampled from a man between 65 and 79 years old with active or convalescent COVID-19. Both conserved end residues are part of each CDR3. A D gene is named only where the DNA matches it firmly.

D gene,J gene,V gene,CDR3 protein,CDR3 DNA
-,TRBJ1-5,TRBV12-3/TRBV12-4,CASSIQGNQPQHF,TGTGCCAGCAGTATCCAGGGAAATCAGCCCCAGCATTTT
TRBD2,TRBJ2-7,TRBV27,CASSPRGTSGYEQYF,TGTGCCAGCAGCCCCCGCGGGACTAGCGGATACGAGCAGTACTTC
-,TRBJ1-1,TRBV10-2,CASSAVRETEAFF,TGCGCCAGCAGTGCGGTGAGGGAGACTGAAGCTTTCTTT
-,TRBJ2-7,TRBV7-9,CASSSWRAASYEQYF,TGTGCCAGCAGCTCCTGGAGGGCAGCTTCCTACGAGCAGTACTTC
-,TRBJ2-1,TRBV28,CASTPTPLNEQFF,TGTGCCAGCACCCCGACACCCCTCAATGAGCAGTTCTTC
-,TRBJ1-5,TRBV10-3,CAIAEGNQPQHF,TGTGCCATCGCGGAGGGCAATCAGCCCCAGCATTTT
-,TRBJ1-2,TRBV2,CASHWAGAYGYTF,TGTGCCAGCCACTGGGCGGGGGCCTATGGCTACACCTTC
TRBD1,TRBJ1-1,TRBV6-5,CASTRTTGAEAFF,TGTGCCAGCACCAGAACAACAGGGGCTGAAGCTTTCTTT
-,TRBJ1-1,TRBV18,CASSPGGHGDTEAFF,TGTGCCAGCTCACCTGGGGGCCACGGAGACACTGAAGCTTTCTTT
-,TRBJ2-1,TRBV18,CASSPLGGAYNEQFF,TGTGCCAGCTCACCACTCGGAGGGGCCTACAATGAGCAGTTCTTC
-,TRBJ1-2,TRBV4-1,CASSQSISRYGYTF,TGCGCCAGCAGCCAATCGATCTCCCGGTATGGCTACACCTTC
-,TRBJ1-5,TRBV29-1,CRLAQGVNQPQHF,TGCAGGTTGGCACAGGGAGTTAATCAGCCCCAGCATTTT
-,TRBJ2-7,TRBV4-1,CASSHDRSYEQYF,TGCGCCAGCAGCCACGACAGGAGTTACGAGCAGTACTTC
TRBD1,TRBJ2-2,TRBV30,CAWKRQGASGELFF,TGTGCCTGGAAAAGACAGGGGGCCTCCGGGGAGCTGTTTTTT
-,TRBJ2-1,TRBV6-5,CASRPSSYNEQFF,TGTGCCAGCAGGCCTAGCTCCTACAATGAGCAGTTCTTC
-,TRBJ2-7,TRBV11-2,CASRQSRDPTYEQYF,TGTGCCAGCAGACAATCCAGGGATCCCACCTACGAGCAGTACTTC
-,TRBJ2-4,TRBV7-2,CASSLAAGGFGNIQYF,TGTGCCAGCAGCTTAGCGGCAGGGGGGTTTGGAAACATTCAGTACTTC
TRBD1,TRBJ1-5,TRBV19,CASSEGTGVGQPQHF,TGTGCCAGTAGTGAGGGGACAGGGGTAGGGCAGCCCCAGCATTTT
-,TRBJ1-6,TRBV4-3,CASSQDLESPLHF,TGCGCCAGCAGCCAAGATCTGGAGTCACCCCTCCACTTT
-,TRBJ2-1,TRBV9,CASSPTGLDNEQFF,TGTGCCAGCAGCCCGACCGGACTGGACAATGAGCAGTTCTTC
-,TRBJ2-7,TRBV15,CATSRDRSEQYF,TGTGCCACCAGCAGAGATAGAAGTGAGCAGTACTTC
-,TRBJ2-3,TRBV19,CASSIATLSGDTQYF,TGTGCCAGTAGTATAGCTACATTATCGGGAGATACGCAGTATTTT
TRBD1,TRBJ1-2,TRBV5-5,CASSLGGRGPGYTF,TGTGCCAGCAGCTTGGGGGGCAGGGGGCCTGGCTACACCTTC
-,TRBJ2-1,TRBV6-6,CASSYWSGNNEQFF,TGTGCCAGCAGTTACTGGTCAGGGAATAATGAGCAGTTCTTC
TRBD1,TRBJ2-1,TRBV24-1,CATSSGTGYYNEQFF,TGTGCCACCAGCTCCGGGACAGGGTACTACAATGAGCAGTTCTTC
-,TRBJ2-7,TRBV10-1,CASSRDTAYEQYF,TGCGCCAGCAGCCGGGACACAGCCTACGAGCAGTACTTC
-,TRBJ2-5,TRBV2,CASSDREETQYF,TGTGCCAGCAGTGACAGGGAAGAGACCCAGTACTTC
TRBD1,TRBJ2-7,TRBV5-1,CASSSAPGQGDSYEQYF,TGCGCCAGCAGCTCGGCGCCTGGACAGGGGGACTCCTACGAGCAGTACTTC
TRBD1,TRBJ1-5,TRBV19,CASSIGQGGQPQHF,TGTGCCAGTAGTATTGGACAGGGCGGTCAGCCCCAGCATTTT